This is a list of T cell receptor beta chains from one sample in a study of blood T cell repertoires in COVID-19. Profiling relied on immunoSEQ multiplex PCR, and the TCRdb table lists in-frame clones only, not all of them. Among approximately 150,000 clones listed, more than 65% were seen once. Sample: peripheral blood. These receptors were collected from a man aged 55-75 years with acute or convalescent COVID-19. CDR3s include the opening cysteine and the closing phenylalanine or tryptophan. Fields, in order: V gene, J gene, CDR3 protein.

TRBV2	TRBJ2-2	CASSERVSGELFF
TRBV29-1	TRBJ2-7	CSVEETGRNEQYF
TRBV12-2	TRBJ2-1	CASLPPLRRPYNEQFF
TRBV7-2	TRBJ2-2	CASNPLAGVGGGELFF
TRBV27	TRBJ2-1	CASRPAGTGSYNEQFF
TRBV19	TRBJ2-3	CASSIQGAGDTQYF
TRBV6-5	TRBJ2-4	CASRDRGTAKNIQYF
TRBV30	TRBJ2-2	CAWRGTGLSGELFF
TRBV9	TRBJ1-1	CASSVGGTGEAFF
TRBV30	TRBJ2-7	CAWSWEQSYEQYF